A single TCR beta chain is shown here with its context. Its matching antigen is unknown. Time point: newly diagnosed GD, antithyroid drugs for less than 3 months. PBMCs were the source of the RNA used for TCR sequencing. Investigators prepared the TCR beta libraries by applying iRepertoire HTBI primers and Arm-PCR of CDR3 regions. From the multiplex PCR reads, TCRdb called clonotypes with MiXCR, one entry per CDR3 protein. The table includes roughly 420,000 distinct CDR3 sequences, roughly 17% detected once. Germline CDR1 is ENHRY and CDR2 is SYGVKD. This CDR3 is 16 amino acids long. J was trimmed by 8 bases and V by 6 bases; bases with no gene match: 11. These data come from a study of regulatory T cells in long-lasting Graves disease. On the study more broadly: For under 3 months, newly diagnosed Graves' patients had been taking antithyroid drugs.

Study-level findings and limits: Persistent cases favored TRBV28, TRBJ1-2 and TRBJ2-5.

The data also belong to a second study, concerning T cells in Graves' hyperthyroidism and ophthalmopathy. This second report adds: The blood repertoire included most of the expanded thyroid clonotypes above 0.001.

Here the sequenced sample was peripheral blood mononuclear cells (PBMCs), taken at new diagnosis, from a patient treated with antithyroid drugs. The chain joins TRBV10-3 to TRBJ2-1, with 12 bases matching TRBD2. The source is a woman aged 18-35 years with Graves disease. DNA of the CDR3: TGTGCCATCAGGATGGGGGTGACTAGCGGGGGCTATGAGCAGTTCTTC. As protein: CAIRMGVTSGGYEQFF.